This passage covers 24 T cell receptor beta chains from one sample sequenced in a study of blood T cell repertoires in COVID-19. The assay was immunoSEQ multiplex PCR, and TCRdb's table has in-frame clones only and misses some. This sample has 200,000 to 250,000 clones, with under 90% found just once. The specimen sequenced was peripheral blood. The receptors shown here come from a woman aged 60 to 75 who had recovered from COVID-19.

V gene TRBV13 combines with J gene TRBJ2-7; 8 nucleotides line up with TRBD1. The CDR3 contains 16 residues. V gave up 4 bases and J gave up 4 bases; unmatched junction bases: 12. The V gene's germline CDR1 is PRHDT and CDR2 FYEKMQ (reference sequence). CDR3 region: CASSSQADRGPYEQYF. DNA of the CDR3: TGTGCCAGCAGCTCCCAGGCCGACAGGGGCCCGTACGAGCAGTACTTC. Drawing the rest from reference TRBV13 and TRBJ2-7, the complete variable domain is AAGVIQSPRHLIKEKRETATLKCYPIPRHDTVYWYQQGPGQDPQFLISFYEKMQSDKGSIPDRFSAQQFSDYHSELNMSSLELGDSALYFCASSSQADRGPYEQYFGPGTRLTVT.

This clone was picked up a small number of times. The V call is TRBV5-1, the J call TRBJ2-4; weak D call: TRBD2 (5 bases). The CDR3 totals 16 residues. Per germline, CDR1 SGHRS and CDR2 YFSETQ. Trimming took off 1 base at V and 2 bases at J, with 13 bases between the two ends. DNA for the CDR3: TGCGCCAGCAGCTTGACACTAGAACCGACCAAAAACATTCAGTACTTC. Its protein product is CASSLTLEPTKNIQYF. Drawing the rest from reference TRBV5-1 and TRBJ2-4, the complete variable domain is KAGVTQTPRYLIKTRGQQVTLSCSPISGHRSVSWYQQTPGQGLQFLFEYFSETQRNKGNFPGRFSGRQFSNSRSEMNVSTLELGDSALYLCASSLTLEPTKNIQYFGAGTRLSVL.

The rearrangement uses TRBV27 and TRBJ1-1; D is perhaps TRBD1 (5 bases). This CDR3 has 16 amino acids. Trimming left V 5 bases short and J 0 bases short, with 16 bases between. Germline-derived CDR1 and CDR2 are MNHEY and SMNVEV (reference sequence). CDR3 loop: CASSTHRAGMNTEAFF. The CDR3 coding sequence is TGTGCCAGCAGTACCCACCGGGCAGGGATGAACACTGAAGCTTTCTTT.

The chain links TRBV19 to TRBJ1-6, with D possibly TRBD1 on 5 matching bases. The CDR3 is 17 residues long. Trimming shortened V by 7 bases and J by 5 bases, and 21 bases separated the two germline ends. The germline CDR1 and CDR2 sequences are LNHDA and SQIVND (reference sequence). CDR3 in amino acids: CASTYSWIGAHNSPLHF. The CDR3 region has the DNA TGTGCCAGTACCTACTCGTGGATAGGGGCTCATAATTCACCCCTCCACTTT.

The chain uses TRBV27 and TRBJ2-1; the match to TRBD2 covers 7 bases. CDR1 and CDR2 from the germline V gene are MNHEY and SMNVEV (reference sequence). Unmatched junction bases numbered 9, after V lost 3 bases and J lost 7 bases. The CDR3 is made up of 15 amino acids. CDR3 in amino acids: CASSFSRLALNEQFF. The CDR3 DNA reads as TGTGCCAGCAGTTTCTCGAGACTAGCCTTAAATGAGCAGTTCTTC.

The CDR3, as DNA: TGTGCCAGCAGCTCGCCCTATAACACCGGGGAGCTGTTTTTT. Its translation: CASSSPYNTGELFF. The J gene is TRBJ2-2, the V gene TRBV7-6; D not resolved. This CDR3 is 14 amino acids long. CDR1 and CDR2 from the germline V gene are SGHVS and FNYEAQ. The ends were cut back, 4 bases at V and 2 bases at J, with 8 bases in the middle.

This clone has only one observation. CDR3 DNA: TGTGCCAGCAGCCTTGGACAGGGGAGCACTGAAGCTTTCTTT. Residues: CASSLGQGSTEAFF. The V gene is TRBV7-9, the J gene TRBJ1-1; the match to TRBD1 covers 9 bases. This CDR3 has 14 amino acids. Germline V gives CDR1 SEHNR, CDR2 FQNEAQ (reference sequence). The J segment lost 4 bases and the V segment lost 5 bases, leaving 5 bases of the junction unmatched.

The chain recombines TRBV4-1 with TRBJ2-7, with no clear D. Trimming cost V 5 bases and J 5 bases, with 13 bases left between them. This CDR3 comprises 13 residues. Germline-derived CDR1 and CDR2 are MGHRA and YSYEKL. CDR3 DNA: TGCGCCAGCAGCGCCAGGCAGTCTCACGAGCAGTACTTC. It yields the protein CASSARQSHEQYF.

The rearrangement links TRBV5-1 to TRBJ1-2; D gene uncertain. V dropped 0 bases and J dropped 2 bases, with 17 bases sitting between them. CDR3 length: 17 amino acids. From germline, CDR1 is SGHRS and CDR2 YFSETQ. The CDR3 region is CASSLEPYNIFNYGYTF. The CDR3 nucleotides are TGCGCCAGCAGCTTGGAGCCCTATAATATATTCAACTATGGCTACACCTTC.

The chain has TRBV2 and TRBJ1-1; D may be TRBD1 (5 bases). Germline V gene sequence: CDR1 SNHLY, CDR2 FYNNEI. V was pared by 9 bases and J by 1 base, with 15 bases between. The CDR3 totals 14 residues. The CDR3 loop reads CARLRRGGNTEAFF. CDR3 nucleotide sequence: TGTGCCAGGCTACGACGGGGGGGGAACACTGAAGCTTTCTTT.

The CDR3 region has the DNA TGTGCCAGCAGCCAGAGACTAGCGGGGGGTGTGAATGAGCAGTTCTTC. Protein product: CASSQRLAGGVNEQFF. The chain couples TRBV4-2 to TRBJ2-1; 13 bases are a match to TRBD2. The J segment lost 7 bases and the V segment lost 3 bases, leaving 6 bases of the junction unmatched. Germline V CDR1 and CDR2: LGHNA, YNFKEQ. The CDR3 sequence is 16 residues long.

This chain's CDR3 is CASSITRTVSYGYTF. CDR3 sequence (DNA): TGTGCCAGCAGCATAACCCGGACAGTCAGCTATGGCTACACCTTC. The chain links TRBV7-8 to TRBJ1-2; D possibly corresponds to TRBD1 (6 bases). Trimming removed 5 bases at V and 4 bases at J, with 17 bases between. There are 15 residues in the CDR3. The germline gives CDR1 SGHVS, CDR2 FQNEAQ.

The chain joins TRBV7-3 to TRBJ2-2, with unresolved D. Germline values: CDR1 SGHTA, CDR2 FQGTGA. The CDR3 is 14 residues long. Trimming removed 5 bases from V and 3 bases from J, with 10 bases in between. CDR3 nucleotides: TGTGCCAGCAGCCCTGTAGTCGACACCGGGGAGCTGTTTTTT. Amino acids: CASSPVVDTGELFF.

This clone has just one count. This chain uses TRBV5-4 with TRBJ1-1; D perhaps matches TRBD1 (5 bases). The V gene lost 0 bases and the J gene lost 4 bases, with 16 bases spanning the gap. CDR1 SGHNT and CDR2 YYREEE come from the germline V gene (reference sequence). The CDR3 loop spans 16 amino acids. The CDR3 region is CASSLGLMGGVTEAFF. The CDR3 DNA follows: TGTGCCAGCAGCTTGGGGCTGATGGGGGGAGTCACTGAAGCTTTCTTT.

This clone was detected a few times. This rearrangement joins TRBV24-1 to TRBJ2-3; D is unclear. The ends were cut back, 4 bases at V and 1 base at J, with 8 bases in the middle. Looked up from germline, CDR1 is KGHDR and CDR2 is SFDVKD. This CDR3 has 14 amino acids. The CDR3 is CATSDRRGTDTQYF. CDR3 DNA: TGTGCCACCAGTGACCGACGGGGCACAGATACGCAGTATTTT.

V usage is TRBV30 and J usage is TRBJ2-1, with 16 bases that match TRBD2. V was clipped by 4 bases and J by 15 bases; unmatched bases: 6. This CDR3 has 13 amino acids. CDR1 and CDR2 (germline): GTSNPN, SVGIG (reference sequence). The CDR3 DNA is TGTGCCTGGACCGAGGGACTAGCGGGGGGGCGGTTCTTC. This encodes CAWTEGLAGGRFF.

This clone is a singleton in its sample. This CDR3 is CASSPSTREQYF. The CDR3 coding sequence is TGTGCCAGCTCACCAAGCACCCGCGAGCAGTACTTC. The V call is TRBV18, the J call TRBJ2-7; D gene unclear. This CDR3 is 12 amino acids long. CDR1 is KGHSH, CDR2 LQKENI, per germline. V lost 2 bases and J lost 6, with 8 bases in between.

Only one count was recorded for this clone. V is TRBV29-1 and J is TRBJ2-1, with TRBD2 identical over 8 bases. This CDR3 is 15 amino acids long. V lost 4 bases and J lost 10; bases outside the gene matches: 15. Germline values: CDR1 SQVTM, CDR2 ANQGSEA. For the CDR3, the DNA is TGCAGCGTTGTGGGGTCAGCGGGGGTCCCAGGGGAGCAGTTCTTC. Translation: CSVVGSAGVPGEQFF.

The chain combines TRBV4-1 with TRBJ2-6; tentative D call: TRBD1 (5 bases). V was cut by 0 bases and J by 2 bases, with 11 bases left in between. Germline V lookup: CDR1 MGHRA, CDR2 YSYEKL. The CDR3 is 17 amino acids. The chain's CDR3 is CASSQDLGAAGANVLTF. In DNA, the CDR3 is TGCGCCAGCAGCCAAGATCTTGGGGCGGCTGGGGCCAACGTCCTGACTTTC.

The chain carries TRBV27 and TRBJ2-3, with D possibly TRBD2 on 6 matching bases. V was cut by 2 bases and J by 3 bases, with 12 bases left in between. Per the germline V gene, CDR1 is MNHEY and CDR2 is SMNVEV (reference sequence). The CDR3 covers 15 residues. The DNA for the CDR3 is TGTGCCAGCAGTTTAAGGCGGGGAGGAACAGATACGCAGTATTTT. Translation: CASSLRRGGTDTQYF.

The chain joins TRBV4-2 to TRBJ2-1; TRBD2 matches at 8 bases. The CDR3 is 15 residues long. After removal of 4 bases from V and 2 bases from J, the junction contained 4 bases not matched to a gene. CDR1 and CDR2 from the germline V gene are LGHNA and YNFKEQ. In DNA, the CDR3 is TGTGCCAGCAGCCCCCTAGCGGGCGCCTACAATGAGCAGTTCTTC. This gives the protein CASSPLAGAYNEQFF.

There are a few counts of this clone. The chain combines TRBV27 with TRBJ2-1, with TRBD1 identical over 9 bases. Unmatched junction bases numbered 5, after V lost 5 bases and J lost 12 bases. Germline V gene data show CDR1 as MNHEY and CDR2 as SMNVEV (reference sequence). This CDR3 spans 12 amino acids. The CDR3: CASSPGQGTQFF. CDR3 nucleotides: TGTGCCAGCAGTCCGGGACAGGGTACGCAGTTCTTC.

The rearrangement uses TRBV6-5 and TRBJ1-1; TRBD1 might be the D (5 bases). V was clipped by 6 bases and J by 7 bases, with 12 bases between them. The CDR3 length is 12 residues. The germline gives CDR1 MNHEY, CDR2 SVGAGI. The CDR3 is CASSRDSLEAFF. The DNA for the CDR3 is TGTGCCAGCAGCCGCGACAGCCTTGAAGCTTTCTTT.

The chain combines TRBV7-2 with TRBJ1-1; 7 nucleotides match TRBD1. Germline values: CDR1 SGHTA, CDR2 FQGNSA. V dropped 6 bases and J dropped 1; count of bases not matched to a gene: 5. The CDR3 extends over 14 amino acids. In DNA form, the CDR3 reads TGTGCCAGCAGTCTCGGACAGGCGAACACTGAAGCTTTCTTT. Translating it yields CASSLGQANTEAFF.